One and the same sample provided the 17 T cell receptor beta chains below, sequenced in a study of cytomegalovirus exposure and HLA in healthy donors (dated by TCRdb to the late 2010s). The library relied on the immunoSEQ multiplex PCR assay. For the multiplex PCR, a mixture combining 60 forward primers for TCR Vbeta segments and 13 reverse primers for TCR Jbeta segments was used. TCRdb took over this immuneACCESS table, retaining in-frame rearrangements with V and J assigned. Such tables are incomplete; in checked studies, under half of the missing clones stem from an unresolved V gene, and the remainder is unexplained. Counted in this sample were some 190,000 clones; 65% to 80% of them appeared once. The ten largest clones capture 2% to 3% of the sample. Sequences were obtained from PBMCs. The receptor set was obtained from a woman aged 25 to 39 in good health and CMV-seropositive.

The rearrangement uses TRBV12-2 and TRBJ2-7; the listed D gene, TRBD2, was not tested against the DNA. TRBV12-2 is labeled a pseudogene. This CDR3 is built from 15 residues. CDR3 residues: CASRPTRDVNYEQYF. CDR3 nucleotide sequence: TGTGCAAGTCGCCCGACCCGGGATGTGAACTACGAGCAGTACTTC.

The V and J genes are TRBV5-1 and TRBJ1-3; D gene uncertain. There are 15 residues in the CDR3. Germline values: CDR1 SGHRS, CDR2 YFSETQ. V lost 0 bases, J lost 0 bases, and 7 bases lay in between. The CDR3 DNA reads as TGCGCCAGCAGCTTGGGCACAGACTCTGGAAACACCATATATTTT. Encoded protein: CASSLGTDSGNTIYF.

The J gene is TRBJ2-1, the V gene TRBV5-1, with no clear D. Germline lookup yields CDR1 SGHRS and CDR2 YFSETQ. The CDR3 is made up of 14 amino acids. Trimming removed 4 bases at V and 4 bases at J, with 12 bases between. Written as DNA, the CDR3 is TGCGCCAGCAGCCTGAGATCGCTTTACAATGAGCAGTTCTTC. The encoded protein is CASSLRSLYNEQFF.

The table lists this clone with a count of one. The genes are TRBV29-1 and TRBJ2-1; D might be TRBD2 (7 bases). The CDR3 contains 13 residues. With 6 bases removed from V and 3 bases from J, the gap between germline ends came to 12 bases. CDR1 is SQVTM, CDR2 ANQGSEA, per germline. DNA for the CDR3: TGCAGCGTATCGCGGGGGCTCTACAATGAGCAGTTCTTC. This codes for CSVSRGLYNEQFF.

This rearrangement joins TRBV7-9 to TRBJ1-5; D is ambiguous. The CDR3 runs 13 residues. The germline gives CDR1 SEHNR, CDR2 FQNEAQ (reference sequence). The germline V and J ends were trimmed by 5 bases and 3 bases, with 8 bases remaining between them. For the CDR3, the DNA is TGTGCCAGCAGCATGGACTCCAATCAGCCCCAGCATTTT. Protein product: CASSMDSNQPQHF.

This sequence joins TRBV7-9 and TRBJ2-1, with a weak D call TRBD1 (6 bases). This CDR3 spans 15 amino acids. V was shortened by 4 bases and J by 9 bases, with 19 bases between the two germline ends. Germline-derived CDR1 and CDR2 are SEHNR and FQNEAQ (reference sequence). Here the CDR3 DNA reads TGTGCCAGCAGCTCTAGGGGACACTTTGGGGGTGAGCAGTTCTTC. Translated: CASSSRGHFGGEQFF.

This clone was detected only once. V usage is TRBV4-2 and J usage is TRBJ2-3, with 13 bases fitting TRBD2. The CDR3 consists of 19 residues. CDR1 is LGHNA, CDR2 YNFKEQ, per germline. The V and J ends lost 2 bases and 2 bases, in that order; junction bases with no gene match: 10. The CDR3 DNA is TGTGCCAGCAGCCAAACGACTAGCGGGGGGCTCAGAACCACAGATACGCAGTATTTT. This sequence encodes CASSQTTSGGLRTTDTQYF.

J is TRBJ1-1 and V is TRBV7-8; 9 bases line up with TRBD1. Germline V CDR1 and CDR2: SGHVS, FQNEAQ. J lost 1 base, V lost 4 bases, and 4 bases had no gene match. CDR3 size: 15 residues. For the CDR3, the DNA is TGTGCCAGCAGCTCCAACAGGGGGCCGAACACTGAAGCTTTCTTT. Its protein is CASSSNRGPNTEAFF.

This clone was recorded once. CDR3 in DNA: TGTGCCATCAACATGGACAGGGTGGCCCTTAGCTCTGGGGCCAACGTCCTGACTTTC. This sequence encodes CAINMDRVALSSGANVLTF. The chain is built from TRBV10-3 and TRBJ2-6, with 8 bases aligning to TRBD1. CDR1 and CDR2 (germline): ENHRY, SYGVKD. There are 19 residues in the CDR3. The V gene end was trimmed by 7 bases and the J gene end by 0 bases; junction bases not matched to a gene: 14.

The rearrangement links TRBV2 to TRBJ1-4; D is unresolved. V lost 1 base to trimming and J lost 4 bases, with 7 bases between them. Germline V lookup: CDR1 SNHLY, CDR2 FYNNEI. This CDR3 is built from 14 residues. CDR3 sequence (DNA): TGTGCCAGCAGTGAAGTACAGAGTAATGAAAAACTGTTTTTT. Its translation is CASSEVQSNEKLFF.

This chain links TRBV6-1 with TRBJ2-7; no clear D gene. V gave up 6 bases and J gave up 1 base, with 10 bases separating them. The CDR3 has 13 amino acids. Germline V gives CDR1 MNHNS, CDR2 SASEGT. The CDR3 spells CASRLTFSYEQYF. The CDR3 DNA reads as TGTGCCAGCAGGTTGACATTTTCCTACGAGCAGTACTTC.

V and J are TRBV30 and TRBJ2-7, with D perhaps TRBD2 (5 bases). Germline lookup yields CDR1 GTSNPN and CDR2 SVGIG (reference sequence). There are 12 residues in the CDR3. V gave up 0 bases and J gave up 4 bases, with 7 bases separating them. The CDR3 is CAWSVRGYEQYF. CDR3 DNA: TGTGCCTGGAGTGTACGGGGTTACGAGCAGTACTTC. Based on the CDR3 plus reference TRBV30 and TRBJ2-7, the full variable domain is SQTIHQWPATLVQPVGSPLSLECTVEGTSNPNLYWYRQAAGRGLQLLFYSVGIGQISSEVPQNLSASRPQDRQFILSSKKLLLSDSGFYLCAWSVRGYEQYFGPGTRLTVT.

The chain joins TRBV6-5 to TRBJ2-7, with D tentatively TRBD2 (5 bases). From germline, CDR1 is MNHEY and CDR2 SVGAGI. There are 13 residues in the CDR3. The ends were cut back, 0 bases at V and 9 bases at J, with 12 bases in the middle. CDR3 protein: CASSYSRSRGQYF. The CDR3 DNA follows: TGTGCCAGCAGTTACTCAAGGTCTCGGGGGCAGTACTTC.

CDR3 sequence (DNA): TGTGCCAGCAGTGAACGGGAACCTGTTGGAGAAAAACTGTTTTTT. Translation: CASSEREPVGEKLFF. The chain links TRBV6-1 to TRBJ1-4; D gene ambiguous. The CDR3 length is 15 residues. Germline V gives CDR1 MNHNS, CDR2 SASEGT. V lost 2 bases and J 8 bases, leaving 15 bases between the germline ends.

The gene calls are TRBV28 and TRBJ2-3; 9 bases are a match to TRBD2. The J segment lost 4 bases and the V segment lost 7 bases, leaving 12 bases of the junction unmatched. The CDR3 covers 16 residues. The germline gives CDR1 MDHEN, CDR2 SYDVKM. The CDR3 nucleotides read TGTGCCAGCACCGAGGGAGGCGGGGGGGCCGCAGATACGCAGTATTTT. Translated: CASTEGGGGAADTQYF.

This clone was seen a single time. This rearrangement joins TRBV7-9 to TRBJ2-5, with D perhaps TRBD1 (7 bases). Trimming shortened V by 4 bases and J by 11 bases, and 23 bases separated the two germline ends. The CDR3 contains 15 residues. Germline V lookup: CDR1 SEHNR, CDR2 FQNEAQ (reference sequence). DNA of the CDR3: TGTGCCAGCAGCTGGACAGGAGGCAGTCGGAGGGAGCAGTACTTC. Its translation is CASSWTGGSRREQYF.

The chain recombines TRBV6-6 with TRBJ2-3; a weak D match, TRBD2 (5 bases). This CDR3 region has 13 residues. Germline V gene sequence: CDR1 MNHNY, CDR2 SVGAGI (reference sequence). V was clipped by 3 bases and J by 6 bases, with 10 bases between them. CDR3 bases: TGTGCCAGCAGTTATACAACGGGGGATACGCAGTATTTT. Amino acid sequence: CASSYTTGDTQYF.